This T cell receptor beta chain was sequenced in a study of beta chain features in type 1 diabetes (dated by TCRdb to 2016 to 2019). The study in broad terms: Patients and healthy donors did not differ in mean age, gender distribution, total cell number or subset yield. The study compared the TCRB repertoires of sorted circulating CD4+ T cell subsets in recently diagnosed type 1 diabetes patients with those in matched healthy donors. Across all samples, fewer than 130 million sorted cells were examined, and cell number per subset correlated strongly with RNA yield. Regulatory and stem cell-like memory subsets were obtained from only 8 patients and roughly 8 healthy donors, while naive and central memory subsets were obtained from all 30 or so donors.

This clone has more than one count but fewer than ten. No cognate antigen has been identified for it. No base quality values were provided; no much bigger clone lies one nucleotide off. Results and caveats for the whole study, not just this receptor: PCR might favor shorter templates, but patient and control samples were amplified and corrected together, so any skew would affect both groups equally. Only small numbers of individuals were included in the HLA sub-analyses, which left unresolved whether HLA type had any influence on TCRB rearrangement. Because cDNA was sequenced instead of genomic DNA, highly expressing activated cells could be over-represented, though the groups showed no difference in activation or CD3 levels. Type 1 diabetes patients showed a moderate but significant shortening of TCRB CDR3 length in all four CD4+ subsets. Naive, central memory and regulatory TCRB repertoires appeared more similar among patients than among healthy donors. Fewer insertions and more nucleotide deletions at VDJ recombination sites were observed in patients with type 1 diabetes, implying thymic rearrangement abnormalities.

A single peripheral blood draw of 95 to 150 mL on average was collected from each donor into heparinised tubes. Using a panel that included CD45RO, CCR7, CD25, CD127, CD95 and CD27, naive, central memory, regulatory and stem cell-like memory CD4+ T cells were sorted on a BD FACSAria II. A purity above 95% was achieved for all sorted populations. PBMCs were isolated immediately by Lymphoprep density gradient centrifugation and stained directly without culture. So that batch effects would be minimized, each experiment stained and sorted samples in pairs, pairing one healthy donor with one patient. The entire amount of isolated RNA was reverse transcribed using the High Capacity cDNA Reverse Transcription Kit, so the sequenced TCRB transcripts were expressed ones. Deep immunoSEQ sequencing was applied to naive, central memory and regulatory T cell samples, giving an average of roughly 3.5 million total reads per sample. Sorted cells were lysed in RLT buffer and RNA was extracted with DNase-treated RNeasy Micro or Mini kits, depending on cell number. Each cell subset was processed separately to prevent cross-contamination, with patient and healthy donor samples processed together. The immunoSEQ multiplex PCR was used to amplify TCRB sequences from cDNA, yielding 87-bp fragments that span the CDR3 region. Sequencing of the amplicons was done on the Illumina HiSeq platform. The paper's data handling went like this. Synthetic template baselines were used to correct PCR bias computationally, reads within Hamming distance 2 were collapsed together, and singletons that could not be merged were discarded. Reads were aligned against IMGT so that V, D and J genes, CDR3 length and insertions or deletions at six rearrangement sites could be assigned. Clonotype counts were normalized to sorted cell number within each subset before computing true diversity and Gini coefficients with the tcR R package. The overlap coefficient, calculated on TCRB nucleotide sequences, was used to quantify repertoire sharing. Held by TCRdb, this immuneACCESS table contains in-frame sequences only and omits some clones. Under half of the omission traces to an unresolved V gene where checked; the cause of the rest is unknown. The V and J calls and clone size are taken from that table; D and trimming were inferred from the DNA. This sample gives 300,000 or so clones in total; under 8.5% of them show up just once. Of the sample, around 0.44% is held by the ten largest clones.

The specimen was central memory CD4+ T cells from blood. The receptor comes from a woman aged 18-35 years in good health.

The CDR3 region has the sequence CASSLDRANEKLFF. The DNA sequence is as follows: TGCGCCAGCAGCTTGGACAGGGCCAATGAAAAACTGTTTTTT. This chain is built from TRBV5-1 and TRBJ1-4, with TRBD1 as a weak D call on 6 bases. The CDR3 holds 14 amino acids from the cysteine to the phenylalanine. The only DNA kept is the CDR3, 42 bases in frame from the first base. As encoded in the germline V gene, CDR1 is SGHRS while CDR2 is YFSETQ. V gives up 0 bases and J gives up 5 bases, and the segment between their germline ends measures 8 bases.